This T cell receptor (beta chain) was recovered during a study of shared clonotypes between healthy human individuals. Points from the study as a whole: A handful of donors held about 5% of naive CD4 clonotypes in common. Despite large depth, rarefaction showed incomplete sorted-subset sequencing. Generation probabilities were higher for clonotypes shared across all four sorted-subset donors than for unshared ones.

The run depth of the assay was deep. Produced via immunoSEQ multiplex PCR; TCRdb's table is partial and in-frame only. The data hold over 750,000 clones, with 96% observed a single time. CD8 cells regarded as naive lacked CD45RO, were positively chosen for CCR7, and omitted terminally differentiated effector memory CD45RA+ cells. CDR3 size: 13 residues. Trimming shortened V by 3 bases and J by 10 bases, and 13 bases separated the two germline ends. CDR1 is MNHEY and CDR2 is SMNVEV in the germline V gene (reference sequence). Concerning this clone itself: As yet, its antigen is unknown.

This clonotype was sampled from a man aged 25 to 40 in good health. The sample comprised naive CD8+ T cells sorted from blood. The rearrangement joins TRBV27 to TRBJ1-5; D is unclear. The CDR3 nucleotides read TGTGCCAGCAGTTTCGCGGGAACTAAACCCCAGCATTTT. Amino acids: CASSFAGTKPQHF.